This paragraph reports one TCR beta chain. Its antigen is not known. The data were obtained in a study of blood T cells in healthy people across ages. General study results and limits: Researchers report that TCR beta diversity correlated strongly with naive T cell percentage.

Per-sample yields of isolated PBMCs were at least 7 million. Using a J-beta primer mix together with a sample-barcoded 5' primer, a second PCR was run for about 6 to 12 cycles. TCRdb reprocessed the 5' RACE reads with MiXCR, giving one entry per CDR3 protein. Counted here are fewer than 800,000 distinct CDR3 sequences, approximately 29% occurring once; the ten biggest clones make up approximately 15%. The length of the CDR3 is 15 residues. Germline values: CDR1 DFQATT, CDR2 SNEGSKA (reference sequence). The V and J ends lost 0 bases and 0 bases respectively, with 9 bases between them. The chain joins TRBV20-1 to TRBJ2-1; D could derive from TRBD1 or TRBD2 (5 bases each). The sequencing sample was made of blood. The sequence was obtained from a woman of 80 years or more in good health. The CDR3 sequence is CSARDLGGSYNEQFF. As DNA, the CDR3 is TGCAGTGCTAGAGATCTTGGGGGCTCCTACAATGAGCAGTTCTTC.